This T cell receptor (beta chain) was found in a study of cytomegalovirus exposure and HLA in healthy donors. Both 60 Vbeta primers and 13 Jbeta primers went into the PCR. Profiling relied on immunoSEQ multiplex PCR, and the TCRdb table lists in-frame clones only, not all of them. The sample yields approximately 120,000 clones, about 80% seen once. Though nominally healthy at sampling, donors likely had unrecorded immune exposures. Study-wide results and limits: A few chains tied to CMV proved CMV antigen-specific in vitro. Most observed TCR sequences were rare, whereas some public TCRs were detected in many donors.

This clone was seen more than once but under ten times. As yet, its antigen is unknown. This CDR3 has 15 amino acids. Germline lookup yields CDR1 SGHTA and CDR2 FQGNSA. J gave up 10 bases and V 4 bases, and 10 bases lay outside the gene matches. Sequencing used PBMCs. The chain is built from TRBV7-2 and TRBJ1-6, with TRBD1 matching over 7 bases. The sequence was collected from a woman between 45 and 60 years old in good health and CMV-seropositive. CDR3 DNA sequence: TGTGCCAGCAGCTGGGGCCTCCGGGGACAGTCACCCCTCCACTTT. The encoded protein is CASSWGLRGQSPLHF.